This T cell receptor (beta chain) was captured in a study of blood T cells in healthy people across ages. Study conclusions and caveats: Strongly correlated with naive T cell percentage was TCR beta diversity.

The CDR3 has 15 residues. From germline, CDR1 is MGHDK and CDR2 SYGVNS. In the case of this clonotype: No antigen is known for it. Compared with germline, one end of the junction differs, possibly owing to a read error.

Isolation recovered at least 6.5 million PBMCs from every sample. Per sample, extraction of total RNA gave at least 5.5 micrograms in every case. For the second PCR, which ran for about 7 to 11 cycles, a sample-barcoded 5' primer and a J-beta primer mix were used. All samples gave at least 2.5 million CDR3-containing paired-end reads. TCRdb redid the calling of the 5' RACE reads with MiXCR, one entry per CDR3 protein. This table holds 650,000 to 800,000 distinct CDR3 sequences, around 45% found once. Sample: blood. The receptor comes from a man in his 60s in good health. The chain employs TRBV25-1 and TRBJ1-4; D is unresolved. CDR3 nucleotide sequence: TGTGCCAGTAGCGGCTGGGTTGCAACTAATGAAAAGCTGTTTTTT. This codes for CASSGWVATNEKLFF. Drawing the rest from reference TRBV25-1 and TRBJ1-4, the complete variable domain is EADIYQTPRYLVIGTGKKITLECSQTMGHDKMYWYQQDPGMELHLIHYSYGVNSTEKGDLSSESTVSRIRTEHFPLTLESARPSHTSQYLCASSGWVATNEKLFFGSGTQLSVL.